A selection of T cell receptor beta chains follows, all from one sample in a study of T cell responses to AZD1222 COVID-19 vaccine. Measured with immunoSEQ multiplex PCR; TCRdb has only the in-frame clones, and not every one. The repertoire holds fewer than 95,000 clones, with roughly nine tenths as singletons. Material: peripheral blood, obtained on day 0 of AZD1222 vaccination. Every receptor here comes from an adult in good health. Both conserved end residues are part of each CDR3.

v_gene: TRBV3-1/TRBV3-2; len: 13; j_gene: TRBJ2-1; CDR3aa: CASSQVEGLEQFF
v_gene: TRBV5-1; len: 11; j_gene: TRBJ2-1; CDR3aa: CASSLANEQFF
v_gene: TRBV14; len: 13; j_gene: TRBJ1-1; CDR3aa: CASSPLRSTEAFF
v_gene: TRBV21-1; len: 15; j_gene: TRBJ1-1; CDR3aa: CASSGRQALNTEAFF
v_gene: TRBV4-3; len: 18; j_gene: TRBJ2-1; CDR3aa: CASSLWTSGRSSYNEQFF
v_gene: TRBV19; len: 18; j_gene: TRBJ2-2; CDR3aa: CASSPSGLAGANTGELFF
v_gene: TRBV12-1; len: 17; j_gene: TRBJ1-2; CDR3aa: CASSQKDGRGDNYGCTF
v_gene: TRBV28; len: 17; j_gene: TRBJ2-1; CDR3aa: CASSSPFLGRANNEQFF
v_gene: TRBV5-1; len: 12; j_gene: TRBJ2-7; CDR3aa: CASSLGADEQYF
v_gene: TRBV28; len: 16; j_gene: TRBJ1-2; CDR3aa: CASSSLTGGAGIGYTF
v_gene: TRBV27; len: 14; j_gene: TRBJ2-7; CDR3aa: CASSPLAGGSQQYF
v_gene: TRBV28; len: 14; j_gene: TRBJ1-5; CDR3aa: CASSLGLVYQPQHF
v_gene: TRBV2; len: 12; j_gene: TRBJ2-1; CDR3aa: CASSGMGPEQFF
v_gene: TRBV5-4; len: 14; j_gene: TRBJ2-5; CDR3aa: CASSQDRGQETQYF
v_gene: TRBV11-3; len: 14; j_gene: TRBJ2-1; CDR3aa: CASSWGQTYNEQFF
v_gene: TRBV6-5; len: 16; j_gene: TRBJ1-4; CDR3aa: CASSYSPTRTREKLFF
v_gene: TRBV28; len: 12; j_gene: TRBJ1-5; CDR3aa: CASSFVGQPQHF
v_gene: TRBV6-5; len: 16; j_gene: TRBJ2-3; CDR3aa: CASSYRRQPSTDTQYF
v_gene: TRBV9; len: 14; j_gene: TRBJ2-7; CDR3aa: CASSVGTRNYEQYF
v_gene: TRBV30; len: 13; j_gene: TRBJ2-7; CDR3aa: CAWGRGRGFEQYF
v_gene: TRBV11-2; len: 14; j_gene: TRBJ1-4; CDR3aa: CASSFSRRDEKLFF
v_gene: TRBV2; len: 14; j_gene: TRBJ1-2; CDR3aa: CASRPWTDPYSYTF
v_gene: TRBV13; len: 15; j_gene: TRBJ1-3; CDR3aa: CASSSDRGSGNTIYF
v_gene: TRBV10-1; len: 12; j_gene: TRBJ2-7; CDR3aa: CASSDCPYEQYF
v_gene: TRBV28; len: 17; j_gene: TRBJ1-2; CDR3aa: CASSWRVDRGLYYGYTF
v_gene: TRBV9; len: 15; j_gene: TRBJ2-7; CDR3aa: CASSPGGLAGGEQYF
v_gene: TRBV28; len: 12; j_gene: TRBJ1-1; CDR3aa: CASITGDTEAFF
v_gene: TRBV7-3; len: 15; j_gene: TRBJ1-1; CDR3aa: CASSLMYHTHTEAFF
v_gene: TRBV30; len: 14; j_gene: TRBJ1-5; CDR3aa: CAWSPGQGSQPQHF
v_gene: TRBV4-3; len: 16; j_gene: TRBJ2-7; CDR3aa: CASSQVGDSRTYEQYF
v_gene: TRBV3-1/TRBV3-2; len: 15; j_gene: TRBJ1-1; CDR3aa: CASSQQPRGSVEAFF
v_gene: TRBV7-9; len: 18; j_gene: TRBJ1-2; CDR3aa: CAGSPQTGPGTGSYGYTF
v_gene: TRBV27; len: 12; j_gene: TRBJ1-6; CDR3aa: CASSEANSPLHF
v_gene: TRBV28; len: 15; j_gene: TRBJ1-4; CDR3aa: CASSLPGGVYEKLFF
v_gene: TRBV6-1; len: 15; j_gene: TRBJ2-7; CDR3aa: CASSEVGGEAYEQYF
v_gene: TRBV10-3; len: 13; j_gene: TRBJ2-5; CDR3aa: CAISEPKMETQYF
v_gene: TRBV28; len: 14; j_gene: TRBJ1-4; CDR3aa: CASRWVQGGEKLFF
v_gene: TRBV6-2/TRBV6-3; len: 16; j_gene: TRBJ2-5; CDR3aa: CASSYSPSGAKETQYF
v_gene: TRBV28; len: 16; j_gene: TRBJ2-2; CDR3aa: CASSSIAGIAIGELFF
v_gene: TRBV5-1; len: 22; j_gene: TRBJ2-1; CDR3aa: CASSRGGYFGTLRGRSYNEQFF
v_gene: TRBV6-2/TRBV6-3; len: 14; j_gene: TRBJ2-7; CDR3aa: CASSAGLQGYEQYF
v_gene: TRBV28; len: 13; j_gene: TRBJ2-5; CDR3aa: CASSLQGLETQYF
v_gene: TRBV2; len: 14; j_gene: TRBJ1-4; CDR3aa: CASTGGAEGEKLFF
v_gene: TRBV5-1; len: 16; j_gene: TRBJ2-4; CDR3aa: CASSFAGDPAKNIQYF
v_gene: TRBV3-1/TRBV3-2; len: 16; j_gene: TRBJ2-1; CDR3aa: CASSHAPGLASIEQFF
v_gene: TRBV6-5; len: 13; j_gene: TRBJ2-3; CDR3aa: CASSYDRLSGSSF
v_gene: TRBV5-4; len: 16; j_gene: TRBJ2-7; CDR3aa: CASSLGSGRGGNEQYF
v_gene: TRBV28; len: 11; j_gene: TRBJ2-3; CDR3aa: CASSYTDTQYF
v_gene: TRBV19; len: 14; j_gene: TRBJ1-5; CDR3aa: CASSIWDTNQPQHF
v_gene: TRBV11-2; len: 13; j_gene: TRBJ1-1; CDR3aa: CASSLGRGTEAFF
v_gene: TRBV11-1; len: 17; j_gene: TRBJ2-3; CDR3aa: CASSLAPSRDGTDTQYF